This entry lists 27 T cell receptor beta chains sequenced from one sample in a study of T-cell memory formation after mild COVID-19. From the 5' RACE reads, TCRdb called clonotypes with MiXCR, one entry per CDR3 protein. This repertoire shows fewer than 650,000 distinct CDR3 sequences, roughly 17% found once; its top ten account for roughly 8.2%. The sequencing input was PBMCs or a T cell subset sorted from them (not recorded which). Source of these receptors: an adult woman who had mild COVID-19 (a few samples of this study predate the infection). Cell type and time point are not known.

The chain combines TRBV6-6 with TRBJ2-5, with 8 bases that match TRBD2. J gave up 3 bases and V 2 bases, and 5 bases lay outside the gene matches. CDR1 and CDR2 from the germline V gene are MNHNY and SVGAGI (reference sequence). The CDR3 has 15 amino acids. The chain's CDR3 is CASSYPTSGKETQYF. As DNA, the CDR3 is TGTGCCAGCAGTTACCCCACTAGCGGTAAAGAGACCCAGTACTTC.

This clonotype came up a few times. The rearrangement uses TRBV5-1 and TRBJ2-3; D unresolved. The CDR3 contains 13 residues. The V gene's germline CDR1 is SGHRS and CDR2 YFSETQ. V was trimmed by 4 bases and J by 0 bases, leaving 6 bases between them. CDR3 in DNA: TGCGCCAGCAGCGCCCACAGCACAGATACGCAGTATTTT. This encodes CASSAHSTDTQYF. Together with reference TRBV5-1 and TRBJ2-3, the CDR3 gives the full variable domain: KAGVTQTPRYLIKTRGQQVTLSCSPISGHRSVSWYQQTPGQGLQFLFEYFSETQRNKGNFPGRFSGRQFSNSRSEMNVSTLELGDSALYLCASSAHSTDTQYFGPGTRLTVL.

The genes are TRBV12-3 or TRBV12-4 and TRBJ2-7; no reliable D call. With 2 bases removed from V and 0 bases from J, the gap between germline ends came to 5 bases. The length of the CDR3 is 13 residues. The CDR3 DNA sequence: TGTGCCAGCAGTTTAATGTCCTCCTACGAGCAGTACTTC. Translating it yields CASSLMSSYEQYF.

This clonotype occurred a few times. This CDR3 is CAWSVPGRDEQYF. The CDR3 DNA reads TGTGCCTGGAGTGTACCCGGCAGGGACGAGCAGTACTTC. The chain has TRBV30 and TRBJ2-7, with a weak D call TRBD1 (5 bases). V lost 0 bases, J lost 5 bases, and 11 bases lay in between. The CDR3 sequence is 13 residues long. Per germline, CDR1 GTSNPN and CDR2 SVGIG (reference sequence). Complete variable domain (other parts from reference TRBV30 and TRBJ2-7): SQTIHQWPATLVQPVGSPLSLECTVEGTSNPNLYWYRQAAGRGLQLLFYSVGIGQISSEVPQNLSASRPQDRQFILSSKKLLLSDSGFYLCAWSVPGRDEQYFGPGTRLTVT.

The rearrangement uses TRBV4-3 and TRBJ2-5; 9 bases are shared with TRBD2. CDR3 length equals 14 residues. V lost 1 base, J lost 4 bases, and 1 base stayed unmatched. The germline V gene has CDR1 LGHNA and CDR2 YSLEER. CDR3 residues: CASSQAAGGETQYF. As DNA, the CDR3 is TGCGCCAGCAGCCAAGCAGCGGGAGGAGAGACCCAGTACTTC.

Notes on this clonotype: At one end the junction does not follow the germline gene, possibly because of a read error. The CDR3 DNA is TGTGCCAGCAGCTTAGCCCCTAGCGGGGGCATCCAAGAGTCCCAGTACTTC. Its translation: CASSLAPSGGIQESQYF. The chain has TRBV7-7 and TRBJ2-5; 10 nucleotides line up with TRBD2. The CDR3 is 17 residues long. CDR1 is SSHAT, CDR2 FNYEAQ, per germline (reference sequence).

This clonotype showed up just a few times. The chain combines TRBV12-3 or TRBV12-4 with TRBJ2-2, with D possibly being TRBD2 (6 bases). Trimming pared 4 bases from V and 2 bases from J, leaving 14 bases between. This CDR3 contains 16 residues. The CDR3 sequence is CASSSPFGTNTGELFF. The CDR3 region has the DNA TGTGCCAGCAGTTCACCGTTCGGGACTAACACCGGGGAGCTGTTTTTT.

The table lists this clonotype with many counts. The chain couples TRBV5-6 to TRBJ1-2; D not resolved. The germline V gene has CDR1 SGHDT and CDR2 YYEEEE. Trimming took off 0 bases at V and 2 bases at J, with 8 bases between the two ends. The CDR3 has 14 amino acids. In DNA form, the CDR3 reads TGTGCCAGCAGCTTGGTCTCGAGGAACTATGGCTACACCTTC. Its translation is CASSLVSRNYGYTF.

This clonotype has just a few counts. The CDR3 reads CASSYFNSMDEQFF. CDR3 bases: TGTGCCAGCAGTTACTTCAATAGTATGGATGAGCAGTTCTTC. The chain employs TRBV6-2 or TRBV6-3 and TRBJ2-1; no definite D call. The CDR3 is 14 amino acids. Germline values: CDR1 MNHEY, CDR2 SVGEGT. V lost 1 base and J 8 bases, leaving 12 bases between the germline ends.

The V and J genes are TRBV24-1 and TRBJ2-7; TRBD1 agrees at 8 bases. V trimming: 10 bases; J trimming: 1 base; junction bases outside the gene matches: 8. Germline CDR1 KGHDR, CDR2 SFDVKD. The CDR3 has 14 amino acids. In nucleotides, the CDR3 is TGTGCCACGAGTCCCGGGACAGGTTCCTACGAGCAGTACTTC. This sequence encodes CATSPGTGSYEQYF.

The V gene is TRBV12-3 or TRBV12-4, the J gene TRBJ1-6; D remains ambiguous. V shed 3 bases and J shed 8 bases, with 8 bases lying between them. The CDR3 is 13 residues long. In nucleotides, the CDR3 is TGTGCCAGCAGTTTGGTCCGGGATTCACCCCTCCACTTT. It codes for CASSLVRDSPLHF.

In its sample, this clonotype was seen a few times. The chain combines TRBV29-1 with TRBJ1-5; 9 nucleotides line up with TRBD1. The CDR3 is 16 amino acids. Per the germline V gene, CDR1 is SQVTM and CDR2 is ANQGSEA. V shed 4 bases and J 3 bases; nucleotides not matched to a gene: 10. The CDR3 reads CSVVFTGGPSNQPQHF. Written as DNA, the CDR3 is TGCAGCGTTGTGTTTACAGGGGGCCCCTCCAATCAGCCCCAGCATTTT.

Notes on this clonotype: One end of the junction does not line up with germline, which may come from a read error. The chain is built from TRBV5-6 and TRBJ2-3; D call uncertain. The CDR3 has 16 amino acids. Germline V gene data show CDR1 as SGHDT and CDR2 as YYEEEE. DNA of the CDR3: TGTGCCAGCAGCTTGGAACGAAAAATGGGCCCAGATGCGCAGTATTTT. Its translation: CASSLERKMGPDAQYF.

This clonotype was counted between two and nine times. The genes are TRBV12-3 or TRBV12-4 and TRBJ1-2, with D perhaps matching TRBD1 (6 bases). This CDR3 is built from 15 residues. Trimming took off 0 bases at V and 4 bases at J, with 12 bases between the two ends. The CDR3 DNA follows: TGTGCCAGCAGTTTAGCAGCGACAGGACTCTATGGCTACACCTTC. Its translation: CASSLAATGLYGYTF.

The V and J genes are TRBV3-1 and TRBJ2-1; D remains unclear. The CDR3 is made up of 17 amino acids. Deletions cut 1 base from V and 0 bases from J, with 13 bases between. The germline gives CDR1 LGHDT, CDR2 YNNKEL (reference sequence). DNA of the CDR3: TGTGCCAGCAGCCAAGGGCGAGCCGGAAGCTCCTACAATGAGCAGTTCTTC. Translation gives CASSQGRAGSSYNEQFF.

There are a few counts of this clonotype. The chain couples TRBV6-6 to TRBJ2-3; 8 nucleotides line up with TRBD1. Losses at the gene ends were 6 bases for V and 2 bases for J; bases not matched to a gene: 13. This CDR3 has 17 residues. Germline V gene lookup returns CDR1 MNHNY and CDR2 SVGAGI (reference sequence). CDR3 DNA: TGTGCCAGCAGACGTTTCGGTCCGGGACAGGACACAGATACGCAGTATTTT. It codes for CASRRFGPGQDTDTQYF.

This clonotype has more than one count but fewer than ten. In DNA form, the CDR3 reads TGTGCCAGCAGTGACCCCAGGACCCCCACTGAAGCTTTCTTT. Translated: CASSDPRTPTEAFF. J is TRBJ1-1 and V is TRBV7-6; D not certain. Looked up from germline, CDR1 is SGHVS and CDR2 is FNYEAQ. Between the trimmed V and J ends, which lost 6 bases and 4 bases, there was a span of 15 bases. The CDR3 covers 14 residues.

This clonotype has just a few counts. The chain carries TRBV7-8 and TRBJ1-6; weak D call: TRBD1 (6 bases). The germline V gene has CDR1 SGHVS and CDR2 FQNEAQ. The length of the CDR3 is 18 residues. Trimming removed 0 bases at V and 7 bases at J, with 19 bases between. The CDR3 reads CASSLARGAAIKNSPLHF. CDR3 sequence (DNA): TGTGCCAGCAGCTTAGCGAGGGGGGCAGCCATAAAGAATTCACCCCTCCACTTT.

This clonotype appeared a few times. V usage is TRBV5-1 and J usage is TRBJ2-7, with D maybe TRBD1 (5 bases). The CDR3 length is 15 residues. Trimming shortened V by 0 bases and J by 6 bases, and 16 bases separated the two germline ends. The germline CDR1 and CDR2 sequences are SGHRS and YFSETQ. In DNA, the CDR3 is TGCGCCAGCAGCTTGGGCCAGGGTTTCTTCGGCGAGCAGTACTTC. Amino acids: CASSLGQGFFGEQYF.

In this sample, this clonotype turned up a few times. This sequence joins TRBV14 and TRBJ1-1; D uncertain. Germline CDR1 SGHDN, CDR2 FVKESK. Trimming cost V 1 base and J 1 base, with 4 bases left between them. The CDR3 extends over 13 amino acids. This CDR3 reads CASSQGWNTEAFF. CDR3 nucleotides: TGTGCCAGCAGCCAAGGCTGGAACACTGAAGCTTTCTTT.

V gene TRBV7-2 combines with J gene TRBJ2-5, with 8 bases matching TRBD2. Germline V lookup: CDR1 SGHTA, CDR2 FQGNSA. This CDR3 comprises 17 residues. Trimming removed 8 bases from V and 5 bases from J; junction bases left unmatched: 19. CDR3 coding DNA: TGTGCCAGCTCGCTTCCGGGAGGGCCGGATCTTAGCGAGACCCAGTACTTC. This translates into CASSLPGGPDLSETQYF.

This clonotype has only a few counts. V and J are TRBV7-9 and TRBJ2-1; 8 nucleotides line up with TRBD1. The CDR3 contains 15 residues. Germline assignment: CDR1 SEHNR and CDR2 FQNEAQ (reference sequence). V shed 5 bases and J 6 bases; nucleotides not matched to a gene: 9. The chain's CDR3 is CASSTTGEAPNEQFF. CDR3 sequence (DNA): TGTGCCAGCAGCACGACAGGGGAAGCCCCCAATGAGCAGTTCTTC.

This chain joins TRBV5-1 and TRBJ2-5, with 10 positions matching TRBD1. This CDR3 contains 17 residues. J was trimmed by 5 bases and V by 4 bases; bases with no gene match: 14. In germline, CDR1 is SGHRS, CDR2 YFSETQ. CDR3 loop: CASSPGQGRILEETQYF. The CDR3 nucleotides read TGCGCCAGCAGCCCGGGACAGGGGAGGATTCTCGAGGAGACCCAGTACTTC.

This chain joins TRBV7-9 and TRBJ2-7; no clear D. The germline CDR1 and CDR2 sequences are SEHNR and FQNEAQ (reference sequence). V was shortened by 4 bases and J by 3 bases, with 7 bases between the two germline ends. CDR3 size: 12 residues. As DNA, the CDR3 is TGTGCCAGCAGCTGGGTGGACTACGAGCAGTACTTC. This codes for CASSWVDYEQYF.

This clonotype has only a few counts. This chain joins TRBV4-3 and TRBJ1-4, with TRBD1 as a possible D gene (6 bases). The length of the CDR3 is 17 residues. The V end lost 0 bases, the J end lost 5 bases, and 16 bases lay between the germline ends. Germline V gene data show CDR1 as LGHNA and CDR2 as YSLEER. The CDR3: CASSQDPDRSINEKLFF. The CDR3 DNA is TGCGCCAGCAGCCAAGATCCGGACAGATCGATAAATGAAAAACTGTTTTTT.

This chain uses TRBV12-3 or TRBV12-4 with TRBJ2-3, with D uncertain. Trimming took off 1 base at V and 4 bases at J, with 6 bases between the two ends. The CDR3 sequence is 13 residues long. CDR3 sequence (DNA): TGTGCCAGCAGTTTAGGAGCGCCAGATACGCAGTATTTT. Translating gives CASSLGAPDTQYF.

This clonotype was counted between two and nine times. The CDR3 sequence is CASRPDLTRGRNTQYF. The CDR3 DNA is TGTGCCAGCAGACCCGACTTGACCCGCGGGAGGAATACGCAGTATTTT. The V and J genes are TRBV11-2 and TRBJ2-3, with 8 bases that match TRBD2. Germline CDR1 is SGHAT and CDR2 is FQNNGV. The CDR3 contains 16 residues. V was pared by 6 bases and J by 7 bases, with 15 bases of the junction left unmatched.